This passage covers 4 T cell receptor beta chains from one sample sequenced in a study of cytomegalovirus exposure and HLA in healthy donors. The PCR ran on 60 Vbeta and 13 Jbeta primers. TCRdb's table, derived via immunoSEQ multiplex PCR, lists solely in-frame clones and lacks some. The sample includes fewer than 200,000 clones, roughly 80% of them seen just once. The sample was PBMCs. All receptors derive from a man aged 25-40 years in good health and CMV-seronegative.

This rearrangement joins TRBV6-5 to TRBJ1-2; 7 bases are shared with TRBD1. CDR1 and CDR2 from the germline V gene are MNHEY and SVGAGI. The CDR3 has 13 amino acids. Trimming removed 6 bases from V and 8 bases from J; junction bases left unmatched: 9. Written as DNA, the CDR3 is TGTGCCAGCAGGCCGGAGGGGGCAGGAGGCTACACCTTC. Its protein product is CASRPEGAGGYTF.

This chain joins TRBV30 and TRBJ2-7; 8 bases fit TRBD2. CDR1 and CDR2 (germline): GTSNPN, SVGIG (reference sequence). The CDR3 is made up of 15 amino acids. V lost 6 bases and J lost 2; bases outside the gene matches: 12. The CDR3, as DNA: TGTGCCTGCCTCATCTTAACGGGAGGGCCCTACGAGCAGTACTTC. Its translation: CACLILTGGPYEQYF.

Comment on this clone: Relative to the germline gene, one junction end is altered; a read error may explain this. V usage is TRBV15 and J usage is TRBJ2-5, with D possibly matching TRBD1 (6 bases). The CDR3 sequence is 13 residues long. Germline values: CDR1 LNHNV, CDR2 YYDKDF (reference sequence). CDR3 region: CATSRTGQGTQYF. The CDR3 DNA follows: TGTGCCACCAGCAGGACAGGCCAAGGGACCCAGTACTTC.

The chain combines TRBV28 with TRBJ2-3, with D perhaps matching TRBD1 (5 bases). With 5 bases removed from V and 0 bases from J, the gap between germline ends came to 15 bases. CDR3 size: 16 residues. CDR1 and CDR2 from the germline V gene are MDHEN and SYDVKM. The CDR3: CASSNWTPSSTDTQYF. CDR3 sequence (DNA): TGTGCCAGCAGTAACTGGACACCCTCTAGCACAGATACGCAGTATTTT.